The 4 T cell receptor beta chains below were found in one sample sequenced in a study of memory CD4+ T cells and cytomegalovirus serostatus. Generated by immunoSEQ multiplex PCR, the TCRdb table keeps only in-frame clones and is missing some. The data show 55,000 or so clones, about four fifths seen once. The sort gate was single viable CD3+CD4+CD8-CD45RO+ cells for memory CD4+ T cells. The sequenced material came from memory CD4+ T cells from blood. These receptors all stem from an adult in good health and CMV-seropositive.

The genes are TRBV7-2 and TRBJ2-3; TRBD2 might be the D (7 bases). The CDR3 is 15 amino acids. Trimming stripped 6 bases from V and 9 bases from J, with 22 bases between. The V gene's germline CDR1 is SGHTA and CDR2 FQGNSA. The CDR3 DNA reads TGTGCCAGCAGTCCCCTCGCGGGGGCCGGAGGAACGCAGTATTTT. This codes for CASSPLAGAGGTQYF.

The gene calls are TRBV5-1 and TRBJ2-2, with TRBD2 identical over 12 bases. The germline V gene encodes CDR1 SGHRS and CDR2 YFSETQ. This CDR3 spans 15 amino acids. V lost 3 bases, J lost 3 bases, and 0 bases stayed unmatched. Here the CDR3 reads CASSWTSGDTGELFF. CDR3 nucleotide sequence: TGCGCCAGCAGCTGGACTAGCGGGGACACCGGGGAGCTGTTTTTT.

The V call is TRBV6-1, the J call TRBJ1-3; D gene unclear. The CDR3 loop spans 15 amino acids. Trimming pared 6 bases from V and 3 bases from J, leaving 15 bases between. Germline assignment: CDR1 MNHNS and CDR2 SASEGT. Here the CDR3 reads CASSSVTQSGNTIYF. The CDR3 DNA reads as TGTGCCAGCAGCTCCGTTACACAGAGTGGAAACACCATATATTTT.

J is TRBJ2-2 and V is TRBV5-1; D may correspond to TRBD1 or TRBD2 (6 bases each). CDR3 length: 15 amino acids. V was cut by 2 bases and J by 4 bases, with 12 bases left in between. The germline CDR1 and CDR2 sequences are SGHRS and YFSETQ. Written as DNA, the CDR3 is TGCGCCAGCAGCTTATTGGGGGGCGGCACCGGGGAGCTGTTTTTT. Translation: CASSLLGGGTGELFF.